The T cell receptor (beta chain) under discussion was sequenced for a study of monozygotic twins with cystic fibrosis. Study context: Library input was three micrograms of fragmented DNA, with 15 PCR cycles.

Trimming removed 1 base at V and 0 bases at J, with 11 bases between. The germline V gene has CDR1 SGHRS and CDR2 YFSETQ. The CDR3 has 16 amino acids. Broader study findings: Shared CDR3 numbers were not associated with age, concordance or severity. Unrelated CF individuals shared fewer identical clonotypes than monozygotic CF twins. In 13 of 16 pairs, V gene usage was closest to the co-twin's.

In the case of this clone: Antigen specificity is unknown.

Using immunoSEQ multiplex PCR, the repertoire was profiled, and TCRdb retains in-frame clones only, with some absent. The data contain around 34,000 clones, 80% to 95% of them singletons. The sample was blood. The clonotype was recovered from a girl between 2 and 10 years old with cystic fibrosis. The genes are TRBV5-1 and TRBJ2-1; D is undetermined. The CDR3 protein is CASSLPASSSYNEQFF. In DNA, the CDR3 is TGCGCCAGCAGCTTGCCGGCAAGCAGCTCCTACAATGAGCAGTTCTTC.